This T cell receptor (beta chain) originates from a study of identical twins (dated by TCRdb to the mid-2010s). For the study in its entirety: To test whether fetal clonotypes persist, the study used deep sequencing on TCR alpha and beta repertoires from monozygotic twins, unrelated adults of various ages, and cord blood. To rule out contamination, replicate twin experiments were performed at different times with different library preparation protocols. The research as a whole found: Out-of-frame TCR alpha sequences shared between twins showed an excess of low generation-probability sequences compared with coincidental sharing between unrelated individuals. Because the same donors could not be followed over many years, conclusions were based on cross-sectional statistical analysis. Abundant cord blood beta clonotypes had fewer insertions, young adult naive repertoires showed a similar but weaker trend, and memory repertoires showed no such trend. In monozygotic twins, out-of-frame TCR alpha sharing was systematically underestimated by recombination models, although the models agreed with sharing between unrelated individuals. Excess twin sharing in beta out-of-frame sequences was weaker because fewer shared sequences lowered the signal-to-noise ratio. Invariant T cells such as MAIT and iNKT could partly confound zero-insertion analyses, though diverse VJ usage argued against this for most clonotypes.

All donors were healthy Caucasians. A word on this clonotype: No antigen is known for it. No base quality values were provided; no much bigger clone lies one nucleotide off.

The library relied on 5' RACE. The sequencer listed for this sample is Illumina HiSeq 2000. Template switching added a universal primer binding site, and the final cDNA carried a unique molecular identifier that allowed TCR cDNA molecules to be counted accurately. First-strand cDNA for TCR alpha and beta chains was synthesized from specific primers in the conserved constant-segment region. To control for contamination, each cDNA library was double barcoded with a SMART-Mk sample barcode plus Illumina barcodes. TruSeq adapter sequences and Illumina sample barcodes were added in two successive PCR steps. The TCR alpha and beta cDNA libraries were sequenced on the Illumina HiSeq platform using custom primers. From the authors' description of their analysis: Unique molecular identifiers were extracted from raw reads with MiGEC, and CDR3 positions were determined with MiXCR. Recombination models were inferred per individual with the repgenHMM and IGoR tools using an EM algorithm. Shared clonotype analysis was performed with the tcR package in R, normalizing sharing by the product of cloneset sizes. To study raw recombination free of thymic and clonal selection effects, out-of-frame nonproductive sequences were analyzed. TCRdb passed the public sequencing reads through fastp at Q25 and MiXCR, retaining productive beta sequences. Each record represents a unique CDR3 protein, reported with the most common genes and DNA among its rows. The V and J calls follow TCRdb's processing rather than the paper's. For this sample there are more than 1.5 million distinct CDR3 sequences; about 32% appear just once. The ten most abundant clones make up roughly 0.3% of the sample.

The germline V gene (reference sequence) gives CDR1 as DFQATT and CDR2 as SNEGSKA. The CDR3 goes from the cysteine to the phenylalanine over 16 residues. CDR3 DNA is the only sequence kept; it has 48 bases, read in frame from the first base. The source material was cord blood. Recombination linked TRBV20-1 to TRBJ2-7; the central 8 bases match TRBD1. Near its end, the DNA agrees better with TRBJ2-5, so the J call may be wrong. The TCR originated in a newborn girl in good health. The sequenced DNA: TGCAGTGCTAGGGGGCGGAGTCCAGGGGGCAGTCGGACCCAGTACTTC. The translation is CSARGRSPGGSRTQYF.